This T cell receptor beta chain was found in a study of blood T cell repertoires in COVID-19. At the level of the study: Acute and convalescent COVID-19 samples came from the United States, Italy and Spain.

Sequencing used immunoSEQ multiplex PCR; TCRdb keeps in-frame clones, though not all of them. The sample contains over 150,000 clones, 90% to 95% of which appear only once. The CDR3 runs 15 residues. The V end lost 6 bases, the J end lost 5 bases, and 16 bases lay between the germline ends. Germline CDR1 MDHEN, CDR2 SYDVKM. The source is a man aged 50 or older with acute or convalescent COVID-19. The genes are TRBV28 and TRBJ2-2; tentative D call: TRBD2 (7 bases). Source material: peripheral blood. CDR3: CASSQGGGVTGELFF. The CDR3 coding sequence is TGTGCCAGCAGCCAAGGGGGAGGGGTGACCGGGGAGCTGTTTTTT.